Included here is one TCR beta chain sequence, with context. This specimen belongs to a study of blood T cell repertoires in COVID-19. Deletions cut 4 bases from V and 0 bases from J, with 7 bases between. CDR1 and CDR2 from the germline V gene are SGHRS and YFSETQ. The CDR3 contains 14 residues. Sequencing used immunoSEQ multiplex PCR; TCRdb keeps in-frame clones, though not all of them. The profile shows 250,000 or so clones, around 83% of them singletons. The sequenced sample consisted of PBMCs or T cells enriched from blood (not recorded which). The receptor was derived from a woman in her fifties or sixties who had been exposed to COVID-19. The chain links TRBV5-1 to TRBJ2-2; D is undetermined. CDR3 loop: CASSGGSNTGELFF. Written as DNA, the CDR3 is TGCGCCAGCAGCGGCGGATCGAACACCGGGGAGCTGTTTTTT.